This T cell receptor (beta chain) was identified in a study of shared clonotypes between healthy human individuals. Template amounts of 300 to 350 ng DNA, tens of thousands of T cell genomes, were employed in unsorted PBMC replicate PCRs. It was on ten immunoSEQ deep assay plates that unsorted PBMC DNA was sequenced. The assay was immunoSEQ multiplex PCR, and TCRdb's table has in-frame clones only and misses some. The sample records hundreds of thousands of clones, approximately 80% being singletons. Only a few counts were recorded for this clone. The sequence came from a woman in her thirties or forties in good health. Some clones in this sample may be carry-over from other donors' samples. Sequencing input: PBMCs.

The CDR3 DNA reads TGCGCCAGCAGCACCAGGACAGGGGACGGCTACACCTTC. Translated: CASSTRTGDGYTF. J is TRBJ1-2 and V is TRBV5-1; 9 bases align to TRBD1. The CDR3 is 13 residues long. Germline V CDR1 and CDR2: SGHRS, YFSETQ. With 4 bases clipped from V and 8 bases from J, the junction kept 6 bases outside the gene matches.